Following are 7 T cell receptor beta chains from one sample sequenced in a study of Tregs in tolerant kidney transplant recipients. Mixed chimerism was transient after nonmyeloablative marrow transplants from related graft donors. Sequencing used immunoSEQ multiplex PCR; TCRdb keeps in-frame clones, though not all of them. The profile covers 90,000 or so clones, with approximately 93% appearing a single time and around 1.6% taken by the ten largest. The sequences come from CD4+ T cells from blood (PBMCs), collected 12 months after the transplant. These TCRs come from a human patient who received a combined kidney and bone marrow transplant. The T cells may partly be graft donor cells.

The J gene is TRBJ2-5, the V gene TRBV27, with a weak D call TRBD2 (5 bases). The germline V gene encodes CDR1 MNHEY and CDR2 SMNVEV (reference sequence). The CDR3 contains 15 residues. V lost 0 bases and J lost 6, with 14 bases in between. The CDR3 loop reads CASSLSLGVSKTQYF. The DNA for the CDR3 is TGTGCCAGCAGTTTATCTCTCGGGGTTTCGAAGACCCAGTACTTC.

This clone has only one observation. The limits of the CDR3 on the DNA are not certain, so only TCRdb's listed CDR3 is given. The rearrangement joins TRBV9 to TRBJ2-5; the table's TRBD1 call for D was not verified on the DNA. Both ends counted, the CDR3 spans 16 residues. CDR1 is SGDLS and CDR2 is YYNGEE in the germline V gene. The CDR3 loop reads CASSGDRGRFLETQYF.

The chain employs TRBV7-6 and TRBJ2-1; TRBD1 matches 9 bases. Germline assignment: CDR1 SGHVS and CDR2 FNYEAQ. This CDR3 region has 15 residues. Trimming cost V 4 bases and J 9 bases; bases outside gene matches: 10. The CDR3 sequence is CASSSPGQGLSEQFF. CDR3 DNA sequence: TGTGCCAGCAGCTCACCGGGACAGGGATTGAGTGAGCAGTTCTTC.

The sample holds one count of this clone. The chain is built from TRBV6-5 and TRBJ1-1, with D hard to call. The V gene's germline CDR1 is MNHEY and CDR2 SVGAGI. Trimming pared 5 bases from V and 5 bases from J, leaving 12 bases between. CDR3 length: 13 residues. DNA for the CDR3: TGTGCCAGCAGTCGCGGGGTGGGGACTGAAGCTTTCTTT. Its translation is CASSRGVGTEAFF.

As concerns this clone: The same CDR3 is also encoded by other DNA sequences in this sample. This rearrangement joins TRBV6-5 to TRBJ2-3; TRBD2 might be the D (5 bases). The CDR3 is 12 amino acids. Germline V CDR1 and CDR2: MNHEY, SVGAGI. Trimming left V 5 bases short and J 5 bases short, with 8 bases between. CDR3 loop: CASSRTGDTQYF. In DNA form, the CDR3 reads TGTGCCAGCAGTCGGACTGGAGATACGCAGTATTTT.

The chain uses TRBV28 and TRBJ1-5; a possible D gene is TRBD1 (6 bases). CDR3 size: 12 residues. V lost 6 bases and J lost 7, with 10 bases in between. The germline CDR1 and CDR2 sequences are MDHEN and SYDVKM. CDR3 amino acids: CASREGDQPQHF. The CDR3 region has the DNA TGTGCCAGCAGAGAGGGGGACCAGCCCCAGCATTTT.

The rearrangement uses TRBV2 and TRBJ2-5, with TRBD2 matching over 11 bases. Losses at the gene ends were 4 bases for V and 2 bases for J; bases not matched to a gene: 6. Germline CDR1 SNHLY, CDR2 FYNNEI. The CDR3 is 16 residues long. CDR3 residues: CASSGGSGGGQETQYF. The CDR3, as DNA: TGTGCCAGCAGTGGAGGTAGCGGGGGGGGACAAGAGACCCAGTACTTC. The variable domain in full, completed from reference TRBV2 and TRBJ2-5, reads EPEVTQTPSHQVTQMGQEVILRCVPISNHLYFYWYRQILGQKVEFLVSFYNNEISEKSEIFDDQFSVERPDGSNFTLKIRSTKLEDSAMYFCASSGGSGGGQETQYFGPGTRLLVL.